This record looks at one TCR beta chain sequence and its context. Its antigen remains unidentified. Primers included in the PCR were 60 Vbeta and 13 Jbeta primers. The data were produced by immunoSEQ multiplex PCR, yet TCRdb's version contains in-frame clones alone and is incomplete. The data show some 170,000 clones, under 85% seen once. This sample was included in a study of cytomegalovirus exposure and HLA in healthy donors. Study-wide results and caveats: In a later analysis, CMV-associated beta chains were mostly HLA-associated, it appeared.

The length of the CDR3 is 15 residues. Germline lookup yields CDR1 MNHNS and CDR2 SASEGT. V was pared by 7 bases and J by 7 bases, with 14 bases of the junction left unmatched. The clonotype originates from a man aged 45-60 years in good health and CMV-seropositive. The sequenced material came from PBMCs. The V call is TRBV6-1, the J call TRBJ1-1, with 8 positions matching TRBD1. CDR3 region: CASKKQGEDPLEAFF. The DNA of the CDR3 is TGTGCCAGCAAAAAACAGGGGGAGGACCCGCTTGAAGCTTTCTTT.